This entry lists 9 T cell receptor beta chains sequenced from one sample in a study of T-cell memory formation after mild COVID-19. MiXCR, applied by TCRdb to the 5' RACE reads, yields one record per CDR3 protein. The data contain about 470,000 distinct CDR3 sequences, approximately 25% of them singletons. The sample consisted of PBMCs or a T cell subset sorted from them (not recorded which). The receptor source for this set is an adult woman who had mild COVID-19 (a few samples of this study predate the infection). Cell type and time point are not known.

The gene calls are TRBV4-1 and TRBJ2-1; 9 positions match TRBD1. Germline V lookup: CDR1 MGHRA, CDR2 YSYEKL. J was trimmed by 9 bases and V by 1 base; bases with no gene match: 13. This CDR3 spans 17 amino acids. The CDR3 sequence is CASSQGAGQGIIGEQFF. CDR3 nucleotides: TGCGCCAGCAGCCAAGGGGCGGGACAGGGCATTATAGGTGAGCAGTTCTTC.

This CDR3 reads CASSTPSPWRNIQYF. The DNA for the CDR3 is TGTGCCAGCAGTACCCCGTCCCCGTGGCGAAACATTCAGTACTTC. This chain joins TRBV12-3 or TRBV12-4 and TRBJ2-4; D call uncertain. The CDR3 contains 15 residues. The V end was cut by 5 bases, the J end by 6 bases, with 17 bases between.

This chain links TRBV7-9 with TRBJ2-7; D might be TRBD2 (7 bases). Germline lookup yields CDR1 SEHNR and CDR2 FQNEAQ (reference sequence). V lost 1 base and J lost 4, with 17 bases in between. The CDR3 has 16 amino acids. The CDR3 here is CASSLVVAGARYEQYF. In DNA, the CDR3 is TGTGCCAGCAGCTTAGTTGTGGCGGGGGCCCGATACGAGCAGTACTTC.

CDR3 bases: TGTGCCAGCAGACTCAGCGGGGACTACTCCTACGAGCAGTACTTC. It codes for CASRLSGDYSYEQYF. The V and J genes are TRBV7-2 and TRBJ2-7, with 7 bases matching TRBD2. From germline, CDR1 is SGHTA and CDR2 FQGNSA. The CDR3 sequence is 15 residues long. Trimming removed 6 bases from V and 0 bases from J; junction bases left unmatched: 8.

This chain uses TRBV12-3 or TRBV12-4 with TRBJ1-6; 8 bases line up with TRBD1. J gave up 3 bases and V 4 bases, and 2 bases lay outside the gene matches. The CDR3 totals 15 residues. The CDR3 nucleotides are TGTGCCAGCAGTTCGACAGGGGACTATAATTCACCCCTCCACTTT. As protein: CASSSTGDYNSPLHF.

The V and J genes are TRBV4-2 and TRBJ1-6, with D possibly TRBD1 on 5 matching bases. V was shortened by 4 bases and J by 11 bases, with 18 bases between the two germline ends. Germline CDR1 is LGHNA and CDR2 is YNFKEQ. This CDR3 is built from 15 residues. In DNA form, the CDR3 reads TGTGCCAGCAGCCCCGGAGGCAGGGTGGAAGCACCCCTCCACTTT. Its translation is CASSPGGRVEAPLHF.

This clonotype was observed a few times. The chain links TRBV7-2 to TRBJ2-7, with D unresolved. The CDR3 runs to 13 residues. From germline, CDR1 is SGHTA and CDR2 FQGNSA. Trimming left V 5 bases short and J 0 bases short, with 8 bases between. The CDR3 DNA sequence: TGTGCCAGCAGCACGGACGTCTCCTACGAGCAGTACTTC. Amino acids: CASSTDVSYEQYF. The full variable domain, completed using reference TRBV7-2 and TRBJ2-7, is GAGVSQSPSNKVTEKGKDVELRCDPISGHTALYWYRQSLGQGLEFLIYFQGNSAPDKSGLPSDRFSAERTGGSVSTLTIQRTQQEDSAVYLCASSTDVSYEQYFGPGTRLTVT.

V usage is TRBV12-3 or TRBV12-4 and J usage is TRBJ1-4, with 8 bases fitting TRBD1. The CDR3 runs to 15 residues. V shed 5 bases, J shed 8 bases, and the junction held 10 bases outside the gene matches. CDR3 sequence: CASSPGQGISEKLFF. In DNA, the CDR3 is TGTGCCAGCAGTCCAGGACAGGGCATCTCGGAAAAACTGTTTTTT.

This clonotype came up a few times. The rearrangement links TRBV7-2 to TRBJ1-2; TRBD1 might be the D (5 bases). The germline V gene has CDR1 SGHTA and CDR2 FQGNSA. This CDR3 contains 15 residues. Trimming stripped 5 bases from V and 5 bases from J, with 18 bases between. CDR3 region: CASSPSAGSGYGYTF. For the CDR3, the DNA is TGTGCCAGCAGCCCAAGCGCGGGGTCAGGGTATGGCTACACCTTC.